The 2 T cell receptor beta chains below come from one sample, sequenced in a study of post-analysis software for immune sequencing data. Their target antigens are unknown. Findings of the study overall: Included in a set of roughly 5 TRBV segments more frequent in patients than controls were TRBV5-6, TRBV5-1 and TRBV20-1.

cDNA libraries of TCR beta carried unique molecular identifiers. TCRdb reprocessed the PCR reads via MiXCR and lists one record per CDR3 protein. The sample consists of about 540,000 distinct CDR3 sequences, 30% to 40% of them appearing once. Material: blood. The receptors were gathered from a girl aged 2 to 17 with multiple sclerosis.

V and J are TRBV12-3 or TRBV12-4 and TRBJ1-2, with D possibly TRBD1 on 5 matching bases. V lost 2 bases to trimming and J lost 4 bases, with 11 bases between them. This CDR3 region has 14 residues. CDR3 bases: TGTGCCAGCAGTTTATTTCACCAGGGCTATGGCTACACCTTC. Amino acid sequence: CASSLFHQGYGYTF.

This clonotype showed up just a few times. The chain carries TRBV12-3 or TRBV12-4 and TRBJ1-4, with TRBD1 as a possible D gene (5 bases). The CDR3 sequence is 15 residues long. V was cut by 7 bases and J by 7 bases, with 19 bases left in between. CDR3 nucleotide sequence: TGTGCCAGCAACCGAGCACCCGGGGCGGGTGAAAAACTGTTTTTT. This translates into CASNRAPGAGEKLFF.